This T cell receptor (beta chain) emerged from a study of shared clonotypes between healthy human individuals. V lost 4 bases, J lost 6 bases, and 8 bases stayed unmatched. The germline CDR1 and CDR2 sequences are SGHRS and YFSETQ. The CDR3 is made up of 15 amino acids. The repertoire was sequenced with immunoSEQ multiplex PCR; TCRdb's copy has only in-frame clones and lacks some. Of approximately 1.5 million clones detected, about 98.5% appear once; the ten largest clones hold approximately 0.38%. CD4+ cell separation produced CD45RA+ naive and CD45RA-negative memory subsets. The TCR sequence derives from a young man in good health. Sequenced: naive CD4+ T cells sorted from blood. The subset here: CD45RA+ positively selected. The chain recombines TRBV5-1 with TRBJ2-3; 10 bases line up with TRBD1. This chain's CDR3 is CASSLQGTGADTQYF. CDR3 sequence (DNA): TGCGCCAGCAGCCTACAGGGGACAGGGGCTGATACGCAGTATTTT. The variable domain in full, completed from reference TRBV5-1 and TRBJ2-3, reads KAGVTQTPRYLIKTRGQQVTLSCSPISGHRSVSWYQQTPGQGLQFLFEYFSETQRNKGNFPGRFSGRQFSNSRSEMNVSTLELGDSALYLCASSLQGTGADTQYFGPGTRLTVL.